The entry below describes one T cell receptor (beta chain). As yet, its antigen is unknown. Treatment meaning: approximately 11-day PBMC culture with coronavirus spike peptide pools or control peptides (ViraFEST assay). IL-2 (roughly 9.3 IU/ml) and peptide pools (approximately 10 ug/ml) were added to cultures of over 1.5 million PBMCs per well. The sample comes from a study of vaccination and CD4 T cells after COVID-19. For the study at large: Researchers treated cells with overlapping spike peptides taken from SARS-CoV-2, HCoV-NL63, HCoV-OC43 and HCoV-229E.

CDR1 is MDHEN, CDR2 SYDVKM, per germline. The CDR3 covers 16 residues. Between the trimmed V and J ends, which lost 2 bases and 4 bases, there was a span of 17 bases. Cultured CD4+ T cells had their DNA profiled by the Oncomine TCR Beta short-read assay. Via MiXCR, TCRdb re-called the PCR reads, giving one row per CDR3 protein. The sample includes 16,000 or so distinct CDR3 sequences, 45% to 55% of them seen just once. The clonotype was recovered from a human donor who had recovered from COVID-19. This specimen consisted of CD4+ T cells from blood, cultured in vitro, obtained before SARS-CoV-2 vaccination. V is TRBV28 and J is TRBJ1-1; D perhaps matches TRBD1 (6 bases). DNA of the CDR3: TGTGCCAGCAGTTTAAACGAACAGGGAGGTGGCACTGAAGCTTTCTTT. Translation gives CASSLNEQGGGTEAFF.